Described below is a single T cell receptor beta chain sequence and its context. With 4 bases removed from V and 8 bases from J, the gap between germline ends came to 15 bases. The CDR3 sequence is 13 residues long. CDR1 and CDR2 (germline): SGHDT, YYEEEE. This entry is derived from a study of early stage breast cancer tumors. Repertoires were generated with immunoSEQ multiplex PCR, while TCRdb's copy carries only in-frame clones and drops some. The profile shows over 25,000 clones, roughly 55% of them singletons. The receptor was derived from a person aged 45-65 years with breast cancer. The chain uses TRBV5-6 and TRBJ1-2, with a tentative D call TRBD1 (6 bases). The sequenced sample consisted of breast tumor tissue. Written as DNA, the CDR3 is TGTGCCAGCAGCCAACAGGGAACGGTAGGCTACACCTTC. It codes for CASSQQGTVGYTF.